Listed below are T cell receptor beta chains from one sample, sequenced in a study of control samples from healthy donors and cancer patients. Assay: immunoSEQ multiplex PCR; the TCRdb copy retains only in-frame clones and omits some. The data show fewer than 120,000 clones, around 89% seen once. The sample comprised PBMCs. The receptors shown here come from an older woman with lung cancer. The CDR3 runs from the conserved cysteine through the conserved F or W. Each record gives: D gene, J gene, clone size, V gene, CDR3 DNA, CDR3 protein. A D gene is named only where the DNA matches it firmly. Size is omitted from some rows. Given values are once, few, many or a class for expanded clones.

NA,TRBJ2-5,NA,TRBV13,TGTGCCAGCAGCTTAGTTGAGACCCAGTACTTC,CASSLVETQYF
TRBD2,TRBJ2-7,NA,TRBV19,TGTGCCAGTAGTTCTGCGGGGGGGGCTCAAGCCGAGCAGTACTTC,CASSSAGGAQAEQYF
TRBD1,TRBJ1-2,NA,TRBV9,TGTGCCAGCAGCTCCGACAGGGCGTATGGCTACACCTTC,CASSSDRAYGYTF
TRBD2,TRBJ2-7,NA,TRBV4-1,TGCGCCAGCAGCCACCATCCTTTCGGGACTAGCGATTCCTACGAGCAGTACTTC,CASSHHPFGTSDSYEQYF
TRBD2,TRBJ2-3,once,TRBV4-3,TGCGCCAGCAGCCAAGATCCCACTAGCGGGGGGGCGGATACGCAGTATTTT,CASSQDPTSGGADTQYF
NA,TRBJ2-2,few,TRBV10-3,TGTGCCATCAGTCAGGGCCCCGGGGAGCTGTTTTTT,CAISQGPGELFF
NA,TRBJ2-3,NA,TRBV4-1,TGCGCCAGCAGCCAAGTTCTGCGTACTGCTAGCACAGATACGCAGTATTTT,CASSQVLRTASTDTQYF
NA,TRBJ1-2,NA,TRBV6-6,TGTGCCAGCAGTTCCGAGACGGCCTATGGCTACACCTTC,CASSSETAYGYTF
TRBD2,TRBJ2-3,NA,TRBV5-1,TGCGCCAGCAGCTCGCTGACTAGCGGGGACACAGATACGCAGTATTTT,CASSSLTSGDTDTQYF
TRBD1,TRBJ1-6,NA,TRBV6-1,TGTGCCAGCAGTGAAGGATTCCCGGGACAGGGGGCGAATTCACCCCTCCACTTT,CASSEGFPGQGANSPLHF
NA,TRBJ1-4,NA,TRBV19,TGTGCCAGTAGTGGGCAGGTTAATGAAAAACTGTTTTTT,CASSGQVNEKLFF
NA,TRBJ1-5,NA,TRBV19,TGTGCCAGTAGTACCCGCAACTTGGACGGCCCAGCAAAGCATTTT,CASSTRNLDGPAKHF
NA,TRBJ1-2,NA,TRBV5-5,TGTGCCAGCAGCCCAGAATCCCGGGGGCAGGAGGGCTACACCTTC,CASSPESRGQEGYTF
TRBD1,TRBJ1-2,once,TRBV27,TGTGCCAGCAGTTCAGGGACAGGGGTAAACGCTAACTATGGCTACACCTTC,CASSSGTGVNANYGYTF
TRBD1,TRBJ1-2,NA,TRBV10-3,TGTGCCATCAGTGAACCAAATGGGGGACAGCTGGGCTACACCTTC,CAISEPNGGQLGYTF
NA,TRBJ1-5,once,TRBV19,TGTGCCAGTAGTATAGATAGGGCTGTGAACAATCAGCCCCAGCATTTT,CASSIDRAVNNQPQHF
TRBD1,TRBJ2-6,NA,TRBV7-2,TGTGCCAGCCCCATTGGGACAGTCGTCCAAACGTCCGGGGCCAACGTCCTGACTTTC,CASPIGTVVQTSGANVLTF
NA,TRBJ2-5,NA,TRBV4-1,TGCGCCAGCAGCCACGAGGGGGGGGAACAAGAGACCCAGTACTTC,CASSHEGGEQETQYF
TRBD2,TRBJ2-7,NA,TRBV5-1,TGCGCCAGCAGCCCCGCGACCGGGGGGGGTGGATACGAGCAGTACTTC,CASSPATGGGGYEQYF
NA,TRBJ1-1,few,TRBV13,TGTGCCAGCAGCCCACTTACAGCGAACACTGAAGCTTTCTTT,CASSPLTANTEAFF
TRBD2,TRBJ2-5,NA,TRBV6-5,TGTGCCAGCAGTTACTCTGCGGGAGGGGAGACCCAGTACTTC,CASSYSAGGETQYF
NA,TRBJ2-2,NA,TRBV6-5,TGTGCCGCCGAACCGAGTTACACCGGGGAGCTGTTTTTT,CAAEPSYTGELFF
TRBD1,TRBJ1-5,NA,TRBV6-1,TGTGCCAGCAGTGGGCGGACAGGGGATAGCAATCAGCCCCAGCATTTT,CASSGRTGDSNQPQHF
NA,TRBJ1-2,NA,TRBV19,TGTGCCAGTAGTATCAGGACGAGCTCTGCTAACTATGGCTACACCTTC,CASSIRTSSANYGYTF
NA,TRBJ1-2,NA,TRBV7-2,TGTGCCAGCAGCGCCACAGGGCTTGCCTATGGCTACACCTTC,CASSATGLAYGYTF
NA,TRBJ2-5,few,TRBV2,TGTGCCAGCAGTGACATCGAGCCCCTAGAGACCCAGTACTTC,CASSDIEPLETQYF
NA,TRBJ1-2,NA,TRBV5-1,TGCGCCAGCAGCTTACAGGGTCCGGATGGCTACACCTTC,CASSLQGPDGYTF
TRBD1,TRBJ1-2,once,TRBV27,TGTGCCAGCAGTCCATGGGACAGCTCAGACGTGAATTCCTATGGCTACACCTTC,CASSPWDSSDVNSYGYTF
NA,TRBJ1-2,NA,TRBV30,TGTGCCTGGAGTGCCACGGTCCATGGCTACACCTTC,CAWSATVHGYTF
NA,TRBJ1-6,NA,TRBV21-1,TGTGCCAGCAGCAAAAAGACAGGGAGTTATAATTCACCCCTCCACTTT,CASSKKTGSYNSPLHF
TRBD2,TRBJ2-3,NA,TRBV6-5,TGTGCCAGCAGTTACGGCACTAGCGGGGGTGATACGCAGTATTTT,CASSYGTSGGDTQYF
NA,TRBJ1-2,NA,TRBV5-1,TGCGCCAGCAGCCAATACCCCGACTCGGCTGATTACTATGGCTACACCTTC,CASSQYPDSADYYGYTF
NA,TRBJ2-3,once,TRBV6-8,TGTGCCAGAAGATGCAGGGAGATCGGCACAGATACGCAGTATTTT,CARRCREIGTDTQYF
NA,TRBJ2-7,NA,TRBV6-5,TGTGCCAGCAGTTTCCTTCACGGCGGCGGCGAGCAGTACTTC,CASSFLHGGGEQYF
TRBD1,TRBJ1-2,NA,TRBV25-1,TGTGCCAGCAGTGTCACCGGACAGGGGGCAGATGGCTACACCTTC,CASSVTGQGADGYTF
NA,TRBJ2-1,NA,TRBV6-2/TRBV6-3,TGTGCCAGCAGTACGATCCGTGGGGGCCACAATGAGCAGTTCTTC,CASSTIRGGHNEQFF
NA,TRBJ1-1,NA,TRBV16,TGTGCCAGCAGCCTTACAGGAGGCGCTGAAGCTTTCTTT,CASSLTGGAEAFF
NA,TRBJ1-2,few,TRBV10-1,TGCGCCAGCAGTAACGTCACCAAGCCTTTAAGGTATGGCTACACCTTC,CASSNVTKPLRYGYTF
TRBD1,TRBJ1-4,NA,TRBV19,TGTGCCAGTAGCCCAGGGGGTACTAATGAAAAACTGTTTTTT,CASSPGGTNEKLFF
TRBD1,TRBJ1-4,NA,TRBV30,TGTGCCTGGAGTGCGAACACTGTAGGACAGGGATATAATGAAAAACTGTTTTTT,CAWSANTVGQGYNEKLFF
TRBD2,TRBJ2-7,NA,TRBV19,TGTGCCAGTAGTCAACGGGGGGATTCCTACGAGCAGTACTTC,CASSQRGDSYEQYF
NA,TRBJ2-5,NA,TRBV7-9,TGTGCCAGCAGCCGGGGCTTCCAAGAGACCCAGTACTTC,CASSRGFQETQYF
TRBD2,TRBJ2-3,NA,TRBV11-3,TGTGCCAGCAGCCTAATGGGCCTAGCGGGAGGAACAGATACGCAGTATTTT,CASSLMGLAGGTDTQYF
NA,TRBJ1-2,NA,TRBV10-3,TGTGCCATCAGTGTAGACAATGGCTACACCTTC,CAISVDNGYTF